This TCR beta chain was retrieved from a study of T cell responses to AZD1222 COVID-19 vaccine. V gave up 3 bases and J gave up 1 base, with 7 bases separating them. Germline CDR1 reads MNHNY; CDR2 reads SVGAGI (reference sequence). The CDR3 sequence is 15 residues long. The assay was immunoSEQ multiplex PCR, and TCRdb's table has in-frame clones only and misses some. The sample has more than 70,000 clones, roughly nine tenths seen once. The chain uses TRBV6-6 and TRBJ2-6, with no clear D. The TCR originated in an adult who received the AZD1222 COVID-19 vaccine. This specimen consisted of peripheral blood, obtained 28 days after the second AZD1222 dose. CDR3 loop: CASSYRKSGANVLTF. The CDR3 region has the DNA TGTGCCAGCAGTTATCGCAAATCTGGGGCCAACGTCCTGACTTTC.